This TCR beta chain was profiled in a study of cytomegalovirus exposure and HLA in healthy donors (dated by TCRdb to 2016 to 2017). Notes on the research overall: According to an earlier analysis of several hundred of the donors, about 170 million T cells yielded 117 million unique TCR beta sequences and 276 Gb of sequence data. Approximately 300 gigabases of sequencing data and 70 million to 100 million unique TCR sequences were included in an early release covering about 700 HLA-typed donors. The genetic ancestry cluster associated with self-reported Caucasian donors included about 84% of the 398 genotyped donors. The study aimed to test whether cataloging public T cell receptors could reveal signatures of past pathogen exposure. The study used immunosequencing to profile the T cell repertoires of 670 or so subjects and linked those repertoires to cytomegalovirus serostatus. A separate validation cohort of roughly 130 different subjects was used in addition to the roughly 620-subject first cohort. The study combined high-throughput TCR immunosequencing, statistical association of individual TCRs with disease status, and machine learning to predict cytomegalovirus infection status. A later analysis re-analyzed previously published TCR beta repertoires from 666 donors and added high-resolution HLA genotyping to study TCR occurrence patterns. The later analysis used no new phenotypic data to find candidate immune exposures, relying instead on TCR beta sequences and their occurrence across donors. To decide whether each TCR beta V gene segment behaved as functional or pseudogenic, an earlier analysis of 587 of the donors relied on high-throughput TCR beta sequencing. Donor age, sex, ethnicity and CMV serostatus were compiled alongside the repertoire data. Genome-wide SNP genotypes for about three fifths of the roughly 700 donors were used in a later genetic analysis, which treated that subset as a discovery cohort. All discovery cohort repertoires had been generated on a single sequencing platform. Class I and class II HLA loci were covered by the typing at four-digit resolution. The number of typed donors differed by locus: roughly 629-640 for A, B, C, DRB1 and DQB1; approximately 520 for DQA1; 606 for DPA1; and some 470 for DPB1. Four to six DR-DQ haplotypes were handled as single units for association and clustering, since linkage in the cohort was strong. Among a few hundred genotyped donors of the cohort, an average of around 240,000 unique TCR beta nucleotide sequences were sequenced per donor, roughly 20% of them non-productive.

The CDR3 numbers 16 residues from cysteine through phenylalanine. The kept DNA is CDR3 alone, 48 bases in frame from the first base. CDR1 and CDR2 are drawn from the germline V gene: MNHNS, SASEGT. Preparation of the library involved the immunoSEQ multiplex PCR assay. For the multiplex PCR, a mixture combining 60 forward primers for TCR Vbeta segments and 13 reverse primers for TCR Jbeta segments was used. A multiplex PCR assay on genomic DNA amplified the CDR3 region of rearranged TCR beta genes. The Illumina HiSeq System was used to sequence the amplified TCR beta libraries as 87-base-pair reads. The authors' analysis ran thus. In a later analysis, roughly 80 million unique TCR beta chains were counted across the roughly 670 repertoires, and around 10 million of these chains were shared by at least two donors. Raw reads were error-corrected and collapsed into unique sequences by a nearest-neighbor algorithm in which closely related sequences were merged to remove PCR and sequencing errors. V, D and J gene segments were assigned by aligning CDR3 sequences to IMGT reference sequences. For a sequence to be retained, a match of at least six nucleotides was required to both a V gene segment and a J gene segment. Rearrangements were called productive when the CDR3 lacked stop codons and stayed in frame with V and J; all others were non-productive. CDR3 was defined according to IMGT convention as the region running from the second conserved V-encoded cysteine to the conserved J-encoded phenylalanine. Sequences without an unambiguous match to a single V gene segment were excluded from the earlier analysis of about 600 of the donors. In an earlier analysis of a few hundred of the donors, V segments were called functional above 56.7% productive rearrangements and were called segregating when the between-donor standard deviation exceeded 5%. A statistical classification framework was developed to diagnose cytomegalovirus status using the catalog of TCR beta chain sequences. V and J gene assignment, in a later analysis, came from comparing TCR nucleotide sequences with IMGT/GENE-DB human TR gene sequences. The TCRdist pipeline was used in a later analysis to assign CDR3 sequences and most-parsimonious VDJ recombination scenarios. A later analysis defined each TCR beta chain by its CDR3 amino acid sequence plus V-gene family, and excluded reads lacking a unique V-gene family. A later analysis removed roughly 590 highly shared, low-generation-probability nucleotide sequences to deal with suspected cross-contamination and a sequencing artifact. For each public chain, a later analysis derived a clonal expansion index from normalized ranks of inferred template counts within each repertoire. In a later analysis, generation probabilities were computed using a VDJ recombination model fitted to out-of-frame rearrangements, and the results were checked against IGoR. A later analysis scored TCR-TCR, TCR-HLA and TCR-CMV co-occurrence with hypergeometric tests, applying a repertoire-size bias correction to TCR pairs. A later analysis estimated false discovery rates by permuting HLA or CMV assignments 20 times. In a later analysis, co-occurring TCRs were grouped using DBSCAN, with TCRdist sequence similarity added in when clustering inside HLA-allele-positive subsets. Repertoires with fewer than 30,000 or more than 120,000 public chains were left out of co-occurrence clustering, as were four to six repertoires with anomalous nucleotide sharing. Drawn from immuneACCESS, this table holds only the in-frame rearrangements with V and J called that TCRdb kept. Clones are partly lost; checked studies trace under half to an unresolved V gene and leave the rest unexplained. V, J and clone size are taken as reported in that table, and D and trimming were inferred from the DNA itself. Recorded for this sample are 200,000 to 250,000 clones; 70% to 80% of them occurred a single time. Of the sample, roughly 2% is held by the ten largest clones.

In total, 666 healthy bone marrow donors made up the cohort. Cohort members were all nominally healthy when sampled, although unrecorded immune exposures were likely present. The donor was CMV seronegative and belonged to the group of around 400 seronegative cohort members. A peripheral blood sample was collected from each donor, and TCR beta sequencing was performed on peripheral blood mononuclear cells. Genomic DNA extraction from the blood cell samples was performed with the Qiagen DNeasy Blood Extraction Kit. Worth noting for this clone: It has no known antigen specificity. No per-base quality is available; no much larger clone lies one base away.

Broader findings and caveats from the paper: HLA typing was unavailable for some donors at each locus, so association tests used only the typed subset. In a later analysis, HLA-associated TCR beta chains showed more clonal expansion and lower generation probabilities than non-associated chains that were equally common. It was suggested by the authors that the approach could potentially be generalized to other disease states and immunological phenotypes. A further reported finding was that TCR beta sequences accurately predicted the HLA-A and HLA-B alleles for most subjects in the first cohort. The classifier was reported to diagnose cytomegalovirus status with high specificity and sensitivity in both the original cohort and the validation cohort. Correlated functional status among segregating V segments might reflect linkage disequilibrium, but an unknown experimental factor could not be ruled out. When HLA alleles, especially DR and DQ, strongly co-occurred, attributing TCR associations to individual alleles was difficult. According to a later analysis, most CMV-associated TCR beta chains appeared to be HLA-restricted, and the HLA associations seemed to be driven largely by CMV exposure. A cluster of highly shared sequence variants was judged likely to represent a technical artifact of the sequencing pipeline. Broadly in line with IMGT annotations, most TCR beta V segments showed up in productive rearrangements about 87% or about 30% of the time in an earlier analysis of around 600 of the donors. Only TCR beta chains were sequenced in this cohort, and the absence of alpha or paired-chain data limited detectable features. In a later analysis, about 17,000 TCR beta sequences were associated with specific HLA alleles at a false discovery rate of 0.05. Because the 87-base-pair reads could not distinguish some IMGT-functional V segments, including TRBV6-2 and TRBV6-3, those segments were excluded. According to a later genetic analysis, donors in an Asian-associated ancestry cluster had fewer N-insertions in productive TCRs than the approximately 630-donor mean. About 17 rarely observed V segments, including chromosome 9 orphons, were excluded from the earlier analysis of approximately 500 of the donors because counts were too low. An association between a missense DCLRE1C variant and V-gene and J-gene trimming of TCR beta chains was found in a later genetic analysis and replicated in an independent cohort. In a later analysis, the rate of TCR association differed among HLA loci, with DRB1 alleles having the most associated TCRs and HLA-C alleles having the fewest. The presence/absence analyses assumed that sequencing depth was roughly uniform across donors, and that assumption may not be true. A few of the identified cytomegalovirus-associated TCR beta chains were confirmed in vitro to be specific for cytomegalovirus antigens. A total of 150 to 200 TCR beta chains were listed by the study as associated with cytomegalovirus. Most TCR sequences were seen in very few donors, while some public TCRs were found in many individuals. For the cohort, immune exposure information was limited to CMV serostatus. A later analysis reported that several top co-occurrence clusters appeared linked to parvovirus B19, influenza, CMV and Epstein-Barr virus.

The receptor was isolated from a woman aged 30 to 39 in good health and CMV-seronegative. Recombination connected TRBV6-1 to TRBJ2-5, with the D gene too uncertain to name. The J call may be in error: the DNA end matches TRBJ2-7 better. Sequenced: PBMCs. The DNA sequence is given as TGTGCCAGCAGTGAAGCGCGTCAGCGTAGAACCTACGAGCAGTACTTC. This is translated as CASSEARQRRTYEQYF.